This T cell receptor (beta chain) was captured by sequencing in a study of CD8+CD57+ T cells in acquired aplastic anemia. CDR3 and TCR beta VDJ profiling relied on a genomic DNA template. TCRdb analysed the reads with MiXCR anew, one entry per CDR3 protein. Of fewer than 85,000 distinct CDR3 sequences detected, roughly 72% appear once; the ten largest clones hold 80% to 90%. This clonotype has just a few counts. Patients selected for sequencing had displayed CD8+CD57+ cell expansion by flow cytometry. Each patient gave a blood sample that was collected before any therapy had been received. CDR3 length equals 13 residues. The germline V gene has CDR1 ENHRY and CDR2 SYGVKD. V gave up 2 bases and J gave up 1 base, with 4 bases separating them.

The source material was sorted CD4+, CD8+, or CD8+CD57+ T cells (not recorded which) from PBMCs. This chain uses TRBV10-3 with TRBJ2-3; D ambiguous. This TCR was recovered from a human donor with aplastic anemia. For the CDR3, the DNA is TGTGCCATCAGTGAGCAGGGCACAGATACGCAGTATTTT. Translation gives CAISEQGTDTQYF.